This entry lists 21 T cell receptor beta chains sequenced from one sample in a study of tumor-infiltrating lymphocytes in primary liver carcinoma. RNA and DNA were co-extracted from around 20-30 mg of unsorted bulk tissue. With roughly 540 ng total RNA as template and a constant-region primer, TCR beta cDNA was made. Three nested multiplex PCR rounds, a slightly modified ARM-PCR method, built the TCR beta libraries. TRBV1-TRBV30 forward primers paired with a C-beta reverse primer drove the first two PCR rounds, about 10 cycles each. Each CDR3 protein is one row after TCRdb ran MiXCR on the multiplex PCR reads. This table holds over 35,000 distinct CDR3 sequences, just under 75% found once. Material for sequencing was liver tumor tissue from sampling region 4. The subset: tumor region T4, right-lateral pole. All receptors derive from a man in his forties with primary liver carcinoma and hepatitis B virus infection.

This clonotype appeared a single time. One end of the junction varies from germline; a read error may be responsible. The V and J genes are TRBV11-1 and TRBJ2-3; D unclear. The CDR3 loop spans 14 amino acids. Germline V gene data show CDR1 as SGHAT and CDR2 as FQDESV (reference sequence). CDR3 sequence reads: CTSSLRSDTDTQYF. The CDR3 DNA is TGTACCAGTAGCCTAAGGTCCGACACAGATACACAGTATTTT.

Note on this clonotype: Its ends do not fully match the called genes, so a read error is possible. V gene TRBV10-3 combines with J gene TRBJ2-1; 9 positions match TRBD2. Germline values: CDR1 ENHRY, CDR2 SYGVKD. CDR3 length: 16 amino acids. The CDR3 sequence is CATSVAGGRGGDEQSF. Written as DNA, the CDR3 is TGTGCCACCAGTGTAGCTGGCGGGAGGGGTGGGGATGAGCAGTCCTTC.

Points on this clonotype: A junction end diverges from the germline sequence, so it may reflect a read error. The chain uses TRBV7-9 and TRBJ1-4, with D uncertain. CDR3 length: 15 amino acids. From germline, CDR1 is SEHNR and CDR2 FQNEAQ (reference sequence). CDR3 protein: CASSFSTTTIEKLFF. DNA of the CDR3: TGTGCCAGCAGCTTTTCGACAACAACTATTGAAAAACTGTTTTTT.

As concerns this clonotype: A read error is likely, as this CDR3 ends without the conserved phenylalanine or tryptophan. The V and J genes are TRBV11-1 and TRBJ1-6; perhaps TRBD1 as D (5 bases). Germline CDR1 SGHAT, CDR2 FQDESV (reference sequence). This CDR3 comprises 13 residues. The CDR3 here is CASSRTLVSPLHI. The CDR3 region has the DNA TGTGCCAGTAGCCGGACACTGGTTTCACCACTCCACATT.

Concerning this clonotype: One junction end does not reproduce the germline sequence, and a read error may be involved. The chain's CDR3 is CTSSLRGTGGITEAFF. For the CDR3, the DNA is TGTACCAGCAGCCTCCGGGGGACAGGGGGAATCACTGAAGCTTTCTTT. V gene TRBV7-9 combines with J gene TRBJ1-1; 11 bases line up with TRBD1. Germline V gene lookup returns CDR1 SEHNR and CDR2 FQNEAQ (reference sequence). CDR3 length: 16 amino acids.

There are a few counts of this clonotype. The missing conserved phenylalanine or tryptophan at the end of this CDR3 makes a read error likely. This chain links TRBV6-6 with TRBJ2-2; D possibly corresponds to TRBD2 (5 bases). The germline CDR1 and CDR2 sequences are MNHNY and SVGAGI (reference sequence). The CDR3 runs to 14 residues. CDR3 protein: CVISVARGIGELFL. The CDR3 coding sequence is TGTGTCATCTCCGTCGCCCGAGGGATCGGGGAGCTGTTTCTT.

In regard to this clonotype: Because the CDR3 is missing its conserved closing phenylalanine or tryptophan, this is likely a read error. The DNA is omitted, as the CDR3 cannot be located on it reliably, and the CDR3 follows TCRdb's listing. The chain is built from TRBV14 and TRBJ2-3; the D call TRBD1 from the table was never checked on the DNA. The germline V gene encodes CDR1 SGHDN and CDR2 FVKESK. The CDR3 spans 16 amino acids, including both terminal residues. CDR3 loop: CASSQRQGRGTDTHYS.

To note about this clonotype: At one end the junction does not follow the germline gene, possibly because of a read error. This rearrangement joins TRBV5-1 to TRBJ2-7, with D possibly matching TRBD2 (5 bases). The germline gives CDR1 SGHRS, CDR2 YFSETQ. This CDR3 comprises 15 residues. The CDR3 region is CVSTLQPGSFYEQYF. CDR3 DNA sequence: TGCGTCAGCACCTTACAACCGGGATCCTTCTACGAGCAGTACTTC. Looking up the rest from reference TRBV5-1 and TRBJ2-7 gives the full variable domain: KAGVTQTPRYLIKTRGQQVTLSCSPISGHRSVSWYQQTPGQGLQFLFEYFSETQRNKGNFPGRFSGRQFSNSRSEMNVSTLELGDSALYLCVSTLQPGSFYEQYFGPGTRLTVT.

Worth noting for this clonotype: One end of the junction is discordant with germline, which a read error may explain. The V call is TRBV30, the J call TRBJ1-1, with D hard to call. The V gene's germline CDR1 is GTSNPN and CDR2 SVGIG (reference sequence). The CDR3 totals 11 residues. The CDR3 DNA follows: TGTGTCTGCCCCCGCGACACTGGAGCTTTCTTT. Its protein product is CVCPRDTGAFF.

This clonotype was seen once. Since the CDR3 does not end with the conserved phenylalanine or tryptophan, this likely comes from a read error. The DNA is left out, because the CDR3 cannot be placed on it with certainty; the CDR3 is given as TCRdb lists it. The chain employs TRBV12-5 and TRBJ2-7; the D segment call TRBD1 is taken from the table without a DNA check. Germline V CDR1 and CDR2: LGHNT, FRNRAP. The CDR3 is 13 amino acids long, termini counted. The CDR3 loop reads CASEGTCSYEEYL.

The chain joins TRBV6-1 to TRBJ2-4, with 8 nucleotides matching TRBD2. Germline V gives CDR1 MNHNS, CDR2 SASEGT. The CDR3 runs 16 residues. The V segment lost 4 bases and the J segment 3 bases; nucleotides outside the gene matches: 8. The CDR3 region has the DNA TGTGCCAGCAGTGCCACGGGGGGGTTCAACAAAAACATTCAGTACTTC. Protein: CASSATGGFNKNIQYF.

This clonotype was picked up a small number of times. Just one base apart from a much larger clone, this may be a read error. Because the CDR3 is missing its conserved closing phenylalanine or tryptophan, this is likely a read error. The gene calls are TRBV5-1 and TRBJ2-7; TRBD2 agrees at 13 bases. The length of the CDR3 is 16 residues. Germline CDR1 is SGHRS and CDR2 is YFSETQ. V trimming: 4 bases; J trimming: 4 bases; junction bases outside the gene matches: 8. CDR3 DNA sequence: TGCGCCAGCAGCACAGGGACTAGCGGGGACATTTACGAGCAGTACCTC. This codes for CASSTGTSGDIYEQYL.

Ten or more counts support this clonotype. Sequence at one end of the junction differs from germline and may be a read error. The V gene is TRBV2, the J gene TRBJ1-5, with D unclear. The CDR3 runs 13 residues. The V gene's germline CDR1 is SNHLY and CDR2 FYNNEI. DNA of the CDR3: TGTGTCAGCAGTGATCAACCTGGTCAGCCCCAGCATTTT. Translating it yields CVSSDQPGQPQHF.

In this sample, this clonotype turned up once. This sequence joins TRBV7-9 and TRBJ2-1, with 9 bases aligning to TRBD2. This CDR3 is built from 16 residues. V shed 1 base and J 9 bases; nucleotides not matched to a gene: 10. The germline CDR1 and CDR2 sequences are SEHNR and FQNEAQ (reference sequence). The CDR3 DNA reads TGTGCCAGCAGCTTAGGGATCGGGACTAGCTGTGGTGAGCAGTTCTTC. It is translated as CASSLGIGTSCGEQFF.

This clonotype was detected ten times or more. Its ends do not fully match the called genes, so a read error is possible. The chain has TRBV14 and TRBJ2-3, with D tentatively TRBD1 or TRBD2 (5 bases each). CDR1 and CDR2 from the germline V gene are SGHDN and FVKESK. This CDR3 comprises 13 residues. In nucleotides, the CDR3 is TGTGCCCGCAGCCCGACAGAACAGACTACGCAATATTTT. It yields the protein CARSPTEQTTQYF. Complete variable domain (other parts from reference TRBV14 and TRBJ2-3): EAGVTQFPSHSVIEKGQTVTLRCDPISGHDNLYWYRRVMGKEIKFLLHFVKESKQDESGMPNNRFLAERTGGTYSTLKVQPAELEDSGVYFCARSPTEQTTQYFGPGTRLTVL.

On this clonotype: This CDR3 is missing its conserved last phenylalanine or tryptophan, likely due to a read error. The V call is TRBV6-2 or TRBV6-3, the J call TRBJ2-7; D gene uncertain. CDR3 length: 13 residues. Germline CDR1 MNHEY, CDR2 SVGEGT. CDR3 sequence reads: CASSCEVPYKQYL. Here the CDR3 DNA reads TGTGCCAGCAGTTGCGAGGTACCCTACAAGCAGTACCTC.

The chain has TRBV28 and TRBJ1-2; D is perhaps TRBD1 (5 bases). From germline, CDR1 is MDHEN and CDR2 SYDVKM. The CDR3 spans 13 residues. Deletions cut 7 bases from V and 11 bases from J, with 20 bases between. The chain's CDR3 is CASTHGQGRGYTF. CDR3 bases: TGTGCCAGCACCCACGGTCAGGGAAGGGGTTACACCTTC.

To note about this clonotype: An end of the junction differs from the germline gene, which may be a read error. This sequence joins TRBV29-1 and TRBJ2-5; possible D gene TRBD1, 6 bases. Germline CDR1 and CDR2: SQVTM and ANQGSEA. The CDR3 runs to 13 residues. The CDR3 DNA follows: TGTAGCGCCCCCGTGGGGACACAAGAGACCCAGTACTTC. The encoded protein is CSAPVGTQETQYF.

Points on this clonotype: An end of the junction does not agree with germline; a read error may underlie this. V gene TRBV11-3 combines with J gene TRBJ2-1, with unresolved D. The germline CDR1 and CDR2 sequences are SGHNT and YENEEA. The CDR3 extends over 12 amino acids. CDR3: CVSSLNTNKQFF. CDR3 bases: TGTGTCAGCAGCTTAAATACCAATAAGCAGTTCTTC.

This clonotype was seen just once. This is likely a read error, given that the CDR3 carries no conserved phenylalanine or tryptophan at its end. The chain has TRBV12-3 or TRBV12-4 and TRBJ2-5; D is unresolved. Trimming stripped 6 bases from V and 4 bases from J, with 12 bases between. The CDR3 consists of 13 residues. The DNA for the CDR3 is TGTGCCAGCAGCCGAAGCCGCACAGAGACCCAGTACTTA. Amino acids: CASSRSRTETQYL.

A word on this clonotype: This clone may be a read error of a much larger clone one base away. This chain connects TRBV29-1 to TRBJ2-7; possibly TRBD2 for D (6 bases). The germline V gene encodes CDR1 SQVTM and CDR2 ANQGSEA. This CDR3 has 16 residues. The CDR3 spells CSVEDRRRGLTYEQCF. CDR3 coding DNA: TGCAGCGTTGAAGACCGTCGGAGGGGATTAACCTACGAGCAGTGCTTC.